These 5 T cell receptor beta chains share one sample of origin, sequenced in a study of cytomegalovirus exposure and HLA in healthy donors. PCR amplification relied on 60 Vbeta primers (plus 13 Jbeta primers). The table came from immunoSEQ multiplex PCR; TCRdb's copy has only in-frame clones and leaves some out. Of about 81,000 clones listed, approximately 90% were seen once; the top ten hold about 2.5%. Sequenced sample: PBMCs. Source of these receptors: a man younger than 35 in good health and CMV-seronegative.

V usage is TRBV18 and J usage is TRBJ1-2; no clear D gene. This CDR3 is 13 amino acids long. Germline V gene sequence: CDR1 KGHSH, CDR2 LQKENI. V was clipped by 0 bases and J by 7 bases, with 9 bases between them. Here the CDR3 reads CASSPPEVAGYTF. The CDR3 DNA is TGTGCCAGCTCACCACCTGAGGTAGCTGGCTACACCTTC.

For the CDR3, the DNA is TGTGCCAGCAGTCCTGGGAGGGCCTCTGACACCGGGGAGCTGTTTTTT. Translating it yields CASSPGRASDTGELFF. The chain has TRBV27 and TRBJ2-2; 7 bases line up with TRBD2. CDR3 size: 16 residues. The J segment lost 3 bases and the V segment lost 5 bases, leaving 9 bases of the junction unmatched. In germline, CDR1 is MNHEY, CDR2 SMNVEV (reference sequence).

CDR3 DNA sequence: TGTGCCAGCCGTGGGGCGGGGAGCTCTGGAAACACCATATATTTT. Amino acids: CASRGAGSSGNTIYF. This chain uses TRBV9 with TRBJ1-3, with TRBD1 as a possible D gene (5 bases). CDR3 length: 15 amino acids. From germline, CDR1 is SGDLS and CDR2 YYNGEE. V gave up 7 bases and J gave up 0 bases, with 14 bases separating them.

The chain joins TRBV9 to TRBJ2-3; no reliable D call. CDR1 is SGDLS, CDR2 YYNGEE, per germline. V lost 3 bases and J lost 1, with 12 bases in between. The CDR3 runs to 15 residues. The CDR3 DNA reads as TGTGCCAGCAGCGGAGCAGTGGAGCGCACAGATACGCAGTATTTT. It is translated as CASSGAVERTDTQYF.

The chain is built from TRBV6-5 and TRBJ2-6; D call uncertain. This CDR3 contains 15 residues. The V gene's germline CDR1 is MNHEY and CDR2 SVGAGI. Deletions cut 8 bases from V and 4 bases from J, with 15 bases between. The CDR3 sequence is CASRSAFFGANVLTF. The CDR3 DNA sequence: TGTGCCAGCCGGAGTGCGTTCTTCGGGGCCAACGTCCTGACTTTC.